Described below is a single TCR beta chain sequence and its context. Its antigen is unknown. The data belong to a study of T cells after yellow fever vaccination. Overall study results and limits: Repertoires obtained by FACS sorting could include abundant clonotypes that entered as contaminants from the bulk population. Researchers noted that a small share of clonotypes showed up in both CD4 and CD8 compartments.

CDR1 SNHLY and CDR2 FYNNEI come from the germline V gene. CDR3 length: 14 residues. The V segment lost 7 bases and the J segment 0 bases; nucleotides outside the gene matches: 5. TCRdb used MiXCR to reprocess the 5' RACE reads, holding one entry per CDR3 protein. Of 300,000 or so distinct CDR3 sequences listed, 10% to 15% are singletons. The chain recombines TRBV2 with TRBJ2-7, with 8 bases aligning to TRBD1. This TCR was sampled from a man younger than 45 who received the YFV17D yellow fever vaccine. This sample comprised CD4+ T cells sorted from PBMCs, obtained 45 days after the yellow fever booster vaccination. CDR3 sequence reads: CASTQQGDSYEQYF. For the CDR3, the DNA is TGTGCCAGCACCCAACAGGGGGACTCCTACGAGCAGTACTTC.